This TCR beta chain was profiled in a study of cytomegalovirus exposure and HLA in healthy donors. Study-level information: The 100 to 150 validation repertoires matched the roughly 700 first-cohort repertoires in platform, a later analysis reported.

Trimming left V 6 bases short and J 0 bases short, with 12 bases between. The CDR3 runs 14 residues. Germline V gene sequence: CDR1 SGHTA, CDR2 FQGNSA. TCRdb's table, derived via immunoSEQ multiplex PCR, lists solely in-frame clones and lacks some. The sample consists of 250,000 to 350,000 clones, about nine tenths of them appearing once. The TCR was taken from a woman younger than 35 in good health and CMV-seronegative. Sequences were obtained from PBMCs. The chain links TRBV7-2 to TRBJ2-7, with TRBD2 as a possible D gene (6 bases). CDR3 residues: CASRRMGGSYEQYF. The CDR3 DNA follows: TGTGCCAGCAGAAGAATGGGGGGCTCCTACGAGCAGTACTTC.